This TCR beta chain came from a study of blood T cell repertoires in COVID-19. Study at large: The cDNA or gDNA used as material had been derived from T cells, B-cell-depleted T cells, or PBMCs.

The CDR3 spans 15 residues. The V gene end was trimmed by 3 bases and the J gene end by 4 bases; junction bases not matched to a gene: 7. Germline CDR1 is KGHSH and CDR2 is LQKENI. Clones were read by immunoSEQ multiplex PCR, and TCRdb kept only the in-frame ones, dropping some. The table shows 120,000 to 150,000 clones, with roughly 87% occurring only once. This sequence originates from a woman aged 40 to 55 who had been exposed to COVID-19. The chain has TRBV18 and TRBJ2-3; the match to TRBD1 covers 7 bases. Sequencing was done on a sample of PBMCs or T cells enriched from blood (not recorded which). The CDR3 sequence: CASSPPGTVADTQYF. The CDR3 nucleotides are TGTGCCAGCTCACCCCCGGGGACAGTAGCAGATACGCAGTATTTT.